This T cell receptor beta chain was sequenced during a study of cytomegalovirus exposure and HLA in healthy donors. 13 Jbeta primers and 60 Vbeta primers were used for the PCR. Profiled with immunoSEQ multiplex PCR; TCRdb holds only in-frame clones, not every one. Among approximately 170,000 clones listed, about 72% were seen once. This CDR3 comprises 12 residues. Trimming removed 2 bases at V and 8 bases at J, with 9 bases between. Germline loops: CDR1 SEHNR, CDR2 FQNEAQ (reference sequence). A word on this clone: Its antigen is currently unknown.

Whole-study findings and limits: A later analysis by the authors found several of the most significant clusters apparently linked to common viral pathogens. A later analysis found that most CMV-associated TCR beta chains appeared HLA-restricted. With high specificity and sensitivity, the classifier reportedly diagnosed cytomegalovirus status.

What was sequenced was PBMCs. This chain connects TRBV7-9 to TRBJ1-2; D remains ambiguous. The TCR comes from a girl aged 10 to 17 in good health and CMV-seronegative. CDR3 amino acids: CASSLRDRGYTF. The CDR3 DNA is TGTGCCAGCAGCTTAAGAGATAGAGGCTACACCTTC.